Presented here are 9 T cell receptor beta chains from one specimen sequenced in a study of cytomegalovirus exposure and HLA in healthy donors. Clones were read by immunoSEQ multiplex PCR, and TCRdb kept only the in-frame ones, dropping some. The sample lists 100,000 to 150,000 clones; 95% to 97% were seen once. The sample consisted of PBMCs. All receptors derive from a man aged 18 to 35 in good health and CMV-seronegative.

The V call is TRBV5-4, the J call TRBJ2-1; TRBD2 matches at 14 bases. The CDR3 loop spans 17 amino acids. The ends lost 9 bases at V and 0 bases at J; junction bases unmatched: 8. CDR1 SGHNT and CDR2 YYREEE come from the germline V gene (reference sequence). The CDR3, as DNA: TGTGCCACCTGGGGACTAGCGGGAGATCGCTCCTACAATGAGCAGTTCTTC. Amino acids: CATWGLAGDRSYNEQFF.

The chain links TRBV6-1 to TRBJ1-5; D is unresolved. V lost 7 bases, J lost 6 bases, and 13 bases lay in between. Germline loops: CDR1 MNHNS, CDR2 SASEGT. This CDR3 has 13 amino acids. Here the CDR3 DNA reads TGTGCCAGCACGCTCCGACCAGGTCAGCCCCAGCATTTT. Translated: CASTLRPGQPQHF.

CDR3 residues: CASSESQTSGIYEQYF. The CDR3 coding sequence is TGTGCCAGCAGTGAAAGTCAGACTAGCGGGATCTACGAGCAGTACTTC. The chain employs TRBV6-1 and TRBJ2-7, with TRBD2 matching 11 bases. V shed 2 bases, J shed 3 bases, and the junction held 6 bases outside the gene matches. The CDR3 is 16 residues long. Germline lookup yields CDR1 MNHNS and CDR2 SASEGT.

The CDR3 here is CASSVGVGGPYEQYF. The CDR3 DNA reads as TGTGCCAGCAGCGTAGGGGTGGGAGGGCCCTACGAGCAGTACTTC. This chain joins TRBV9 and TRBJ2-7, with 7 bases identical to TRBD2. The CDR3 has 15 amino acids. J lost 2 bases, V lost 0 bases, and 5 bases had no gene match. Germline CDR1 and CDR2: SGDLS and YYNGEE.

The chain links TRBV11-3 to TRBJ2-1; 9 bases agree with TRBD2. CDR1 is SGHNT and CDR2 is YENEEA in the germline V gene. With V trimmed by 5 bases and J by 7 bases, 12 bases remained unmatched. The CDR3 has 16 amino acids. CDR3 nucleotides: TGTGCCAGCAGCCGTCGGGGTAGCGGGAGACAGAATGAGCAGTTCTTC. Amino acid sequence: CASSRRGSGRQNEQFF.

The V call is TRBV28, the J call TRBJ1-1, with a weak D call TRBD1 (6 bases). The CDR3 contains 15 residues. The germline gives CDR1 MDHEN, CDR2 SYDVKM. Trimming stripped 7 bases from V and 1 base from J, with 16 bases between. The CDR3 nucleotides are TGTGCCAGCATAACCCCCGGGACATGGAACACTGAAGCTTTCTTT. Encoded protein: CASITPGTWNTEAFF.

The rearrangement joins TRBV30 to TRBJ2-7, with TRBD2 as a possible D gene (6 bases). The CDR3 runs to 14 residues. Germline V gives CDR1 GTSNPN, CDR2 SVGIG (reference sequence). V dropped 0 bases and J dropped 0 bases, with 9 bases sitting between them. Here the CDR3 reads CAWSVGLTSYEQYF. Written as DNA, the CDR3 is TGTGCCTGGAGTGTAGGACTAACCTCCTACGAGCAGTACTTC.

V usage is TRBV28 and J usage is TRBJ2-7; maybe TRBD2 (5 bases). This CDR3 is 16 amino acids long. V was clipped by 5 bases and J by 5 bases, with 22 bases between them. CDR1 MDHEN and CDR2 SYDVKM come from the germline V gene. The CDR3 coding sequence is TGTGCCAGCAGTAACAACGGGCTGACTATTCGCGACGAGCAGTACTTC. As protein: CASSNNGLTIRDEQYF.

This clone was counted once. The chain links TRBV18 to TRBJ1-5; D is perhaps TRBD1 (6 bases). The CDR3 runs 16 residues. Trimming left V 4 bases short and J 2 bases short, with 15 bases between. Germline V gives CDR1 KGHSH, CDR2 LQKENI. The CDR3 protein is CASSLDPPGGNQPQHF. The CDR3 nucleotides are TGTGCCAGCTCACTAGATCCCCCAGGGGGCAATCAGCCCCAGCATTTT.